This passage covers 5 T cell receptor beta chains from one sample sequenced in a study of CD8+ T cells in alopecia areata. Once RNA had been extracted, it was reverse transcribed into cDNA to act as the sequencing template. TCRdb keeps only in-frame clones here, not all; method: immunoSEQ multiplex PCR. Altogether about 190,000 clones are present, roughly 61% being singletons, with the ten largest covering roughly 13%. Documented treatment: oral pan-JAK inhibitor, 5-10 mg twice daily. Sequencing was performed on CD8+ T cells sorted from blood, taken at week 24, from a patient treated with tofacitinib. These receptors originate from a human donor with alopecia areata.

The rearrangement links TRBV7-9 to TRBJ2-3, with TRBD1 as a possible D gene (6 bases). The CDR3 is 15 amino acids. Germline CDR1 is SEHNR and CDR2 is FQNEAQ (reference sequence). Trimming shortened V by 6 bases and J by 5 bases, and 18 bases separated the two germline ends. The CDR3 here is CASRPPGVGGDTQYF. CDR3 DNA: TGTGCCAGCAGACCCCCAGGGGTTGGGGGAGATACGCAGTATTTT.

This chain links TRBV5-1 with TRBJ2-1; 14 bases are shared with TRBD2. The germline gives CDR1 SGHRS, CDR2 YFSETQ. After removal of 4 bases from V and 15 bases from J, the junction contained 6 bases not matched to a gene. The CDR3 has 13 residues. The CDR3 DNA follows: TGCGCCAGCAGCCGGACTAGCGGGGGGAGGTGGTTCTTC. Protein product: CASSRTSGGRWFF.

V usage is TRBV7-9 and J usage is TRBJ2-3; TRBD2 matches 12 bases. Germline CDR1 reads SEHNR; CDR2 reads FQNEAQ (reference sequence). There are 16 residues in the CDR3. With V trimmed by 6 bases and J by 4 bases, 8 bases remained unmatched. The CDR3: CASRSLAGGPSDTQYF. CDR3 in DNA: TGTGCCAGCAGATCTCTAGCGGGGGGGCCCTCAGATACGCAGTATTTT.

This rearrangement joins TRBV13 to TRBJ1-2; TRBD1 matches 7 bases. Germline V gene data show CDR1 as PRHDT and CDR2 as FYEKMQ (reference sequence). The CDR3 consists of 16 residues. J gave up 4 bases and V 0 bases, and 8 bases lay outside the gene matches. The DNA for the CDR3 is TGTGCCAGCAGCTTAGGGAGGACAGGAGGAAGCTATGGCTACACCTTC. The encoded protein is CASSLGRTGGSYGYTF.

In this sample, this clone turned up once. V gene TRBV13 combines with J gene TRBJ2-7; 9 bases line up with TRBD1. CDR1 and CDR2 (germline): PRHDT, FYEKMQ (reference sequence). V shed 4 bases and J 5 bases; nucleotides not matched to a gene: 6. The CDR3 is 14 amino acids. CDR3 in amino acids: CASSSGTGKDEQYF. The CDR3 DNA is TGTGCCAGCAGCTCCGGGACAGGGAAGGACGAGCAGTACTTC.